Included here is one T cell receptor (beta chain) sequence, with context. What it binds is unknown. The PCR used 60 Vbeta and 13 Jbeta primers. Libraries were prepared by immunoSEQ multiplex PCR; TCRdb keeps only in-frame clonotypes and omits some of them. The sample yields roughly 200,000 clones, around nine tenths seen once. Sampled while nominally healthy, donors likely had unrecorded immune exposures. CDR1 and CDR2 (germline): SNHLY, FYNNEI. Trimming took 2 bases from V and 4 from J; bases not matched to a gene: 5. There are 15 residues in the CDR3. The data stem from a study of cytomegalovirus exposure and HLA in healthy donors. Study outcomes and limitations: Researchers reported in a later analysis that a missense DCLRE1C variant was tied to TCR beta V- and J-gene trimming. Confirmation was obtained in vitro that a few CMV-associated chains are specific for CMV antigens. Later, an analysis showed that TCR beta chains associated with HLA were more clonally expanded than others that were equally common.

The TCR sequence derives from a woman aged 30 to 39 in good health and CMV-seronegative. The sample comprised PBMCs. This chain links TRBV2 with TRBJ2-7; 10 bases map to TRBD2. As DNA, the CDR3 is TGTGCCAGCAGTGAAAATGGACTAGCGGCGTACGAGCAGTACTTC. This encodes CASSENGLAAYEQYF.